The rows below give T cell receptor beta chains drawn from one sample of a study of cytomegalovirus exposure and HLA in healthy donors. Profiled with immunoSEQ multiplex PCR; TCRdb holds only in-frame clones, not every one. The repertoire consists of about 220,000 clones, with about 91% occurring once and the leading ten covering 2.9%. Sequencing input: PBMCs. The receptors were gathered from a woman between 18 and 29 years old in good health and CMV-seronegative. CDR3s include the opening cysteine and the closing phenylalanine or tryptophan. D genes are given only for firm matches. Size is omitted from some rows. Given values are once, few, many or a class for expanded clones.

length: 14; size: .; V: TRBV30; D: .; J: TRBJ1-4; CDR3: CAWSPPGGNEKLFF; DNA: TGTGCCTGGTCCCCTCCGGGGGGAAATGAAAAACTGTTTTTT
length: 17; size: .; V: TRBV2; D: .; J: TRBJ2-3; CDR3: CASSEWEVGGILDTQYF; DNA: TGTGCCAGCAGTGAATGGGAGGTGGGGGGAATCTTAGATACGCAGTATTTT
length: 16; size: .; V: TRBV4-3; D: .; J: TRBJ2-1; CDR3: CASSQDRGPRYNEQFF; DNA: TGCGCCAGCAGCCAAGATCGGGGTCCCCGTTACAATGAGCAGTTCTTC
length: 19; size: .; V: TRBV29-1; D: TRBD1; J: TRBJ2-2; CDR3: CSVEDHGTGELSGTGELFF; DNA: TGCAGCGTTGAAGATCACGGGACAGGGGAGCTTTCGGGCACCGGGGAGCTGTTTTTT
length: 15; size: .; V: TRBV4-1; D: .; J: TRBJ1-3; CDR3: CASSQVGLSGNTIYF; DNA: TGCGCCAGCAGCCAAGTGGGGCTCTCTGGAAACACCATATATTTT
length: 16; size: once; V: TRBV13; D: TRBD1; J: TRBJ2-2; CDR3: CASSPLGTGGTGELFF; DNA: TGTGCCAGCAGCCCGCTGGGGACAGGGGGGACCGGGGAGCTGTTTTTT
length: 17; size: .; V: TRBV7-9; D: TRBD2; J: TRBJ2-1; CDR3: CASSLTSGRSAYNEQFF; DNA: TGTGCCAGCAGCCTGACTAGCGGGAGATCGGCCTACAATGAGCAGTTCTTC
length: 16; size: .; V: TRBV6-1; D: .; J: TRBJ2-7; CDR3: CASSEDWTAVTYEQYF; DNA: TGTGCCAGCAGTGAAGACTGGACAGCCGTAACCTACGAGCAGTACTTC
length: 19; size: .; V: TRBV23-1; D: .; J: TRBJ2-1; CDR3: CASSHPRASPRSTNNEQFF; DNA: TGCGCCAGCAGTCACCCCAGGGCGAGTCCCCGTTCCACAAACAATGAGCAGTTCTTC
length: 13; size: .; V: TRBV11-2; D: .; J: TRBJ2-1; CDR3: CASSSNLGNEQFF; DNA: TGTGCCAGCAGCTCGAACCTAGGCAATGAGCAGTTCTTC
length: 14; size: .; V: TRBV5-1; D: .; J: TRBJ1-2; CDR3: CASSLNSPNYGYTF; DNA: TGCGCCAGCAGCTTGAACAGCCCTAACTATGGCTACACCTTC
length: 14; size: .; V: TRBV19; D: .; J: TRBJ2-1; CDR3: CASSIVRSNNEQFF; DNA: TGTGCCAGTAGTATAGTGCGGAGTAACAATGAGCAGTTCTTC
length: 18; size: .; V: TRBV11-2; D: .; J: TRBJ2-1; CDR3: CASSLVGGRTLSYNEQFF; DNA: TGTGCCAGCAGCTTAGTGGGGGGGCGGACTCTTTCCTACAATGAGCAGTTCTTC
length: 14; size: .; V: TRBV10-3; D: .; J: TRBJ2-7; CDR3: CAISSPGSSYEQYF; DNA: TGTGCCATCAGTTCCCCCGGTTCATCCTACGAGCAGTACTTC
length: 12; size: .; V: TRBV28; D: .; J: TRBJ1-3; CDR3: CASRLSGNTIYF; DNA: TGTGCCAGCAGACTCTCTGGAAACACCATATATTTT
length: 14; size: .; V: TRBV7-9; D: TRBD1; J: TRBJ1-2; CDR3: CASSSMDRGGGYTF; DNA: TGTGCCAGCAGCTCTATGGACAGGGGGGGCGGCTACACCTTC
length: 12; size: .; V: TRBV4-2; D: .; J: TRBJ2-7; CDR3: CASSQDLAEQYF; DNA: TGTGCCAGCAGCCAAGATCTCGCGGAGCAGTACTTC